Below, 26 T cell receptor beta chains from the same sample are listed, as sequenced in a study of cytomegalovirus exposure and HLA in healthy donors. Vbeta (60) and Jbeta (13) primers were used in the PCR. Data came from immunoSEQ multiplex PCR; TCRdb stores just in-frame clones and leaves some out. This sample has about 180,000 clones; 80% to 85% occur once, and the top ten carry around 0.96%. Sequencing used PBMCs. Source of these receptors: a man aged 25 to 40 in good health and CMV-seronegative.

The chain links TRBV2 to TRBJ1-4; D is ambiguous. The CDR3 totals 10 residues. Germline-derived CDR1 and CDR2 are SNHLY and FYNNEI. Between the trimmed V and J ends, which lost 5 bases and 8 bases, there was a span of 3 bases. CDR3 region: CASSLEKLFF. The CDR3 DNA reads as TGTGCCAGCAGTCTAGAAAAACTGTTTTTT.

J is TRBJ2-7 and V is TRBV18; tentatively, D is TRBD2 (5 bases). The length of the CDR3 is 12 residues. The V gene's germline CDR1 is KGHSH and CDR2 LQKENI. The ends were cut back, 6 bases at V and 3 bases at J, with 9 bases in the middle. CDR3 nucleotide sequence: TGTGCCAGCTCTTTAGAGGGCTACGAGCAGTACTTC. It is translated as CASSLEGYEQYF. The complete variable domain, with remaining parts taken from reference TRBV18 and TRBJ2-7, reads NAGVMQNPRHLVRRRGQEARLRCSPMKGHSHVYWYRQLPEEGLKFMVYLQKENIIDESGMPKERFSAEFPKEGPSILRIQQVVRGDSAAYFCASSLEGYEQYFGPGTRLTVT.

This rearrangement joins TRBV5-5 to TRBJ1-2; D not resolved. Germline lookup yields CDR1 SGHKS and CDR2 YYEKEE (reference sequence). With 3 bases removed from V and 2 bases from J, the gap between germline ends came to 14 bases. The CDR3 sequence is 15 residues long. The CDR3 region has the DNA TGTGCCAGCAGCTCTGAGTTAGCCTCAAACTATGGCTACACCTTC. Residues: CASSSELASNYGYTF.

The rearrangement links TRBV7-9 to TRBJ2-7; perhaps TRBD2 as D (7 bases). The CDR3 loop spans 11 amino acids. V lost 5 bases and J 13 bases, leaving 15 bases between the germline ends. Germline CDR1 is SEHNR and CDR2 is FQNEAQ (reference sequence). In nucleotides, the CDR3 is TGTGCCAGCAGCCAAGGTGGGGGGGCCTACTTC. Amino acid sequence: CASSQGGGAYF. Combining the CDR3 with reference TRBV7-9 and TRBJ2-7 gives the whole variable domain DTGVSQNPRHKITKRGQNVTFRCDPISEHNRLYWYRQTLGQGPEFLTYFQNEAQLEKSRLLSDRFSAERPKGSFSTLEIQRTEQGDSAMYLCASSQGGGAYFGPGTRLTVT.

The chain has TRBV10-1 and TRBJ2-3; D gene unclear. The CDR3 is 18 amino acids. Germline-derived CDR1 and CDR2 are WNHNN and SYGVQD (reference sequence). Trimming pared 6 bases from V and 6 bases from J, leaving 28 bases between. The CDR3: CASRGLVGDNPGQDTQYF. CDR3 coding DNA: TGCGCCAGCAGAGGTTTGGTAGGCGACAACCCAGGCCAGGATACGCAGTATTTT.

This chain uses TRBV4-3 with TRBJ1-2; D is perhaps TRBD1 (6 bases). There are 12 residues in the CDR3. Germline CDR1 reads LGHNA; CDR2 reads YSLEER. The ends were cut back, 5 bases at V and 8 bases at J, with 12 bases in the middle. CDR3 in amino acids: CASSTTGYGYTF. The DNA for the CDR3 is TGCGCCAGCAGCACCACAGGGTACGGCTACACCTTC.

This chain's CDR3 is CASSGFVGSSTGELFF. The CDR3 DNA reads as TGTGCCAGTTCAGGTTTCGTCGGGTCCTCTACCGGGGAGCTGTTTTTT. The chain recombines TRBV18 with TRBJ2-2; unclear D gene. The CDR3 is 16 residues long. The germline V gene has CDR1 KGHSH and CDR2 LQKENI. The V and J ends lost 9 bases and 5 bases respectively, with 22 bases between them. Filled out from reference TRBV18 and TRBJ2-2, the complete variable domain reads NAGVMQNPRHLVRRRGQEARLRCSPMKGHSHVYWYRQLPEEGLKFMVYLQKENIIDESGMPKERFSAEFPKEGPSILRIQQVVRGDSAAYFCASSGFVGSSTGELFFGEGSRLTVL.

The CDR3 loop is CASSLAGWGYTF. CDR3 DNA: TGTGCCAGCAGCTTAGCGGGGTGGGGCTACACCTTC. The V call is TRBV11-2, the J call TRBJ1-2; D is ambiguous. Between the trimmed V and J ends, which lost 1 base and 8 bases, there was a span of 8 bases. The CDR3 is 12 residues long. Germline values: CDR1 SGHAT, CDR2 FQNNGV. Filled out from reference TRBV11-2 and TRBJ1-2, the complete variable domain reads EAGVAQSPRYKIIEKRQSVAFWCNPISGHATLYWYQQILGQGPKLLIQFQNNGVVDDSQLPKDRFSAERLKGVDSTLKIQPAKLEDSAVYLCASSLAGWGYTFGSGTRLTVV.

The V call is TRBV19, the J call TRBJ2-7; 8 bases match TRBD1. Trimming at V came to 5 bases and at J to 5 bases, leaving 8 bases not matched to a gene. Germline values: CDR1 LNHDA, CDR2 SQIVND (reference sequence). The CDR3 totals 14 residues. CDR3 amino acids: CASSATGGFHEQYF. Here the CDR3 DNA reads TGTGCCAGTAGTGCAACAGGGGGGTTCCACGAGCAGTACTTC.

About this clone itself: Mismatch with germline at one junction end may stem from a read error. Other DNA sequences within the sample encode an identical CDR3. This rearrangement joins TRBV7-2 to TRBJ1-6, with D possibly TRBD1 on 5 matching bases. The germline CDR1 and CDR2 sequences are SGHTA and FQGNSA. There are 17 residues in the CDR3. The CDR3 DNA reads as TGTGCCAGCAGCCCTGGGGCAGGGAAGGGTATTTGGTCACCCCTCCACTTC. Encoded protein: CASSPGAGKGIWSPLHF.

This chain uses TRBV7-6 with TRBJ2-7, with D uncertain. CDR1 is SGHVS, CDR2 FNYEAQ, per germline. Trimming left V 5 bases short and J 2 bases short, with 19 bases between. This CDR3 spans 16 amino acids. CDR3 protein: CASSLGPKISAYEQYF. In DNA form, the CDR3 reads TGTGCCAGCAGCCTAGGGCCCAAGATAAGCGCCTACGAGCAGTACTTC.

V is TRBV2 and J is TRBJ1-4; maybe TRBD1 (5 bases). Trimming took 6 bases from V and 2 from J, leaving 10 bases between them. There are 14 residues in the CDR3. CDR1 is SNHLY and CDR2 is FYNNEI in the germline V gene. CDR3 sequence: CASRERGTNEKLFF. The CDR3 bases are TGTGCCAGCAGGGAAAGGGGTACTAATGAAAAACTGTTTTTT.

This sequence joins TRBV5-1 and TRBJ2-1; D gene ambiguous. The CDR3 has 15 residues. Germline V gene data show CDR1 as SGHRS and CDR2 as YFSETQ. Trimming pared 0 bases from V and 7 bases from J, leaving 14 bases between. CDR3 region: CASSLAAGASNEQFF. The CDR3 coding sequence is TGCGCCAGCAGCTTGGCCGCCGGAGCTTCAAATGAGCAGTTCTTC.

The rearrangement joins TRBV14 to TRBJ2-1; D not resolved. The CDR3 covers 13 residues. Trimming shortened V by 4 bases and J by 1 base, and 5 bases separated the two germline ends. CDR1 and CDR2 (germline): SGHDN, FVKESK. The CDR3 loop is CASSLRSYNEQFF. The CDR3 region has the DNA TGTGCCAGCAGCCTCAGATCCTACAATGAGCAGTTCTTC.

The CDR3 protein is CASSQKQESLNTEAFF. DNA for the CDR3: TGTGCCAGCAGTCAAAAACAGGAAAGCCTGAACACTGAAGCTTTCTTT. The chain recombines TRBV2 with TRBJ1-1; D is perhaps TRBD1 (5 bases). CDR1 and CDR2 (germline): SNHLY, FYNNEI. V was trimmed by 5 bases and J by 0 bases, leaving 16 bases between them. The CDR3 has 16 residues.

The chain recombines TRBV2 with TRBJ1-4, with 7 bases fitting TRBD1. CDR1 and CDR2 from the germline V gene are SNHLY and FYNNEI. V was clipped by 7 bases and J by 8 bases; unmatched bases: 7. The length of the CDR3 is 13 residues. The CDR3 loop reads CASKRTGEEKLFF. In DNA, the CDR3 is TGTGCCAGCAAACGGACAGGAGAGGAAAAACTGTTTTTT.

This chain connects TRBV10-2 to TRBJ1-4, with D possibly being TRBD1 (6 bases). V lost 3 bases and J 8 bases, leaving 16 bases between the germline ends. The CDR3 totals 15 residues. CDR1 WSHSY and CDR2 SAAADI come from the germline V gene. CDR3 sequence: CASSEGGFRMEKLFF. The CDR3, as DNA: TGCGCCAGCAGTGAAGGGGGTTTTCGAATGGAAAAACTGTTTTTT.

The chain recombines TRBV29-1 with TRBJ2-3, with 7 bases fitting TRBD2. CDR3 length: 16 amino acids. V was pared by 2 bases and J by 3 bases, with 11 bases of the junction left unmatched. Germline V gives CDR1 SQVTM, CDR2 ANQGSEA. CDR3 DNA: TGCAGCGTTGAATCCCCGGCGGGAGAGTGGACAGATACGCAGTATTTT. Translation: CSVESPAGEWTDTQYF.

The chain carries TRBV5-8 and TRBJ1-5; 9 bases are a match to TRBD1. This CDR3 contains 14 residues. Trimming took 1 base from V and 5 from J; bases not matched to a gene: 1. Germline CDR1 and CDR2: SGHTS and YDEGEE. The CDR3 region has the DNA TGTGCCAGCAGCTTGACAGGGGGCCATCAGCCCCAGCATTTT. It specifies CASSLTGGHQPQHF.

The chain is built from TRBV5-1 and TRBJ2-1; 10 bases align to TRBD2. CDR3 length: 14 amino acids. Germline V lookup: CDR1 SGHRS, CDR2 YFSETQ. The trim removed 5 bases at V and 4 bases at J, leaving 3 bases unmatched. The CDR3 DNA follows: TGCGCCAGCAGTCCTAGCGGGGGATACAATGAGCAGTTCTTC. This encodes CASSPSGGYNEQFF.

This sequence joins TRBV7-3 and TRBJ2-3; no reliable D call. The CDR3 runs to 15 residues. The V end lost 0 bases, the J end lost 2 bases, and 9 bases lay between the germline ends. CDR1 and CDR2 from the germline V gene are SGHTA and FQGTGA. The CDR3 is CASSLTSAVTDTQYF. The CDR3 nucleotides read TGTGCCAGCAGCTTAACTTCGGCGGTCACAGATACGCAGTATTTT.

In DNA form, the CDR3 reads TGTGCCAGCAGCCCCCAGGGGGGCACTGAAGCTTTCTTT. Residues: CASSPQGGTEAFF. The rearrangement joins TRBV28 to TRBJ1-1; 7 nucleotides align to TRBD1. The CDR3 is made up of 13 amino acids. V shed 6 bases, J shed 4 bases, and the junction held 5 bases outside the gene matches. Per the germline V gene, CDR1 is MDHEN and CDR2 is SYDVKM.

The chain couples TRBV4-1 to TRBJ2-5; 8 positions match TRBD2. CDR1 and CDR2 (germline): MGHRA, YSYEKL. This CDR3 contains 15 residues. The junction had 2 bases not matched to a gene; V was cut back by 1 base and J by 1 base. CDR3 bases: TGCGCCAGCAGCCAAGTAGCGGGGAGCCAAGAGACCCAGTACTTC. This codes for CASSQVAGSQETQYF.

The sample holds one count of this clone. The V and J genes are TRBV6-1 and TRBJ2-5; 7 bases are a match to TRBD2. From germline, CDR1 is MNHNS and CDR2 SASEGT. There are 14 residues in the CDR3. Germline trimming cut 8 bases from V and 0 bases from J; bases unmatched to any gene: 6. The CDR3 sequence is CASRASGNQETQYF. The CDR3 DNA sequence: TGTGCCAGCCGGGCTAGCGGAAACCAAGAGACCCAGTACTTC.

The table lists this clone with a count of one. The CDR3 region has the DNA TGTGCCAGTAGTATAGGCCCTTTGCTAGCGGGAATCACAGATACGCAGTATTTT. As protein: CASSIGPLLAGITDTQYF. The rearrangement links TRBV19 to TRBJ2-3; 9 bases line up with TRBD2. The CDR3 runs to 18 residues. Germline loops: CDR1 LNHDA, CDR2 SQIVND (reference sequence). The trim removed 1 base at V and 2 bases at J, leaving 10 bases unmatched.

The chain has TRBV12-5 and TRBJ2-1, with TRBD2 matching over 7 bases. This CDR3 has 16 amino acids. Germline CDR1 reads LGHNT; CDR2 reads FRNRAP. V was clipped by 6 bases and J by 7 bases; unmatched bases: 15. CDR3 sequence: CASGRNGGRGKNEQFF. The CDR3 coding sequence is TGTGCTAGTGGCCGGAACGGCGGGAGAGGGAAGAATGAGCAGTTCTTC.